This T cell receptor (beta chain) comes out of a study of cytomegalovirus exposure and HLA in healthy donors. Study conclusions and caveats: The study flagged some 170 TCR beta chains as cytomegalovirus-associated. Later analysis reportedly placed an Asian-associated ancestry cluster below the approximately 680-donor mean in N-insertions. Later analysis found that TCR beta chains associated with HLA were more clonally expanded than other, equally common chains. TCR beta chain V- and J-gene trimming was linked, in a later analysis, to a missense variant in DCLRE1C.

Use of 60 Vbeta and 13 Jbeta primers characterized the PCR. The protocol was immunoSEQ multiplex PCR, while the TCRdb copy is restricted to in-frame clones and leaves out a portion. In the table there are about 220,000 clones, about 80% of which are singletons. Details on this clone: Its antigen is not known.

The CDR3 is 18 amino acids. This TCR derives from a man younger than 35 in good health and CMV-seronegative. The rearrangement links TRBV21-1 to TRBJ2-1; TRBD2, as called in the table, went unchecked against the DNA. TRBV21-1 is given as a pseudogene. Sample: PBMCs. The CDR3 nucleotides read TGTGCCAGCATGGTCGGAACCGCCGGGACTGCGATTTACAATGAGCAGTTCTTC. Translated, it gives CASMVGTAGTAIYNEQFF.